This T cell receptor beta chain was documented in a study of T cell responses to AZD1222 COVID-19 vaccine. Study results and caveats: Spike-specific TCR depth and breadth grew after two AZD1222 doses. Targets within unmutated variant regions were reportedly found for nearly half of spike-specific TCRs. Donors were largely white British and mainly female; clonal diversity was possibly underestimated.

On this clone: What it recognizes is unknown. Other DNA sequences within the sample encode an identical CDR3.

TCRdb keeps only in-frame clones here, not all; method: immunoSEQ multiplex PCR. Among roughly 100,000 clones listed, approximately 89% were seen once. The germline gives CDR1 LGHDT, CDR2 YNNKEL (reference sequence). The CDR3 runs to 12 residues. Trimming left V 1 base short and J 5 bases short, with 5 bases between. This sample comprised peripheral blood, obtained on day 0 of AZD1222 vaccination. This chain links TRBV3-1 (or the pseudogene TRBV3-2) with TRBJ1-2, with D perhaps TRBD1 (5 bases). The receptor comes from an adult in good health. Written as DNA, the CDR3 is TGTGCCAGCAGCCAAGGGACATATGGCTACACCTTC. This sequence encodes CASSQGTYGYTF.